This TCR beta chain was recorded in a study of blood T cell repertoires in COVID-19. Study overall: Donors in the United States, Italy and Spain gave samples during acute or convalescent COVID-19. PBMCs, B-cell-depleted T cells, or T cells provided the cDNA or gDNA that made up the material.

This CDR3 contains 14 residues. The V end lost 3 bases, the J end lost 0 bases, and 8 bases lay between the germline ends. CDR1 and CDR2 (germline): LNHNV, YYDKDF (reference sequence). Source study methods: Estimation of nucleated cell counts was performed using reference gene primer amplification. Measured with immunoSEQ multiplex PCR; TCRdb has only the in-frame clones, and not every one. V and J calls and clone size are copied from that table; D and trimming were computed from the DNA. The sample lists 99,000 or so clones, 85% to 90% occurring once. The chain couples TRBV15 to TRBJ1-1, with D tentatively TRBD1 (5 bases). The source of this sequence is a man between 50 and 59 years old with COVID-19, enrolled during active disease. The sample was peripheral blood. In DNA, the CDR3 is TGTGCCACCAGCAGGGACAAGTTGAACACTGAAGCTTTCTTT. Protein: CATSRDKLNTEAFF.